Here is one TCR beta chain with its context. This specimen comes from a study of blood T cell repertoires in COVID-19. Using immunoSEQ multiplex PCR, the repertoire was profiled, and TCRdb retains in-frame clones only, with some absent. The sample holds about 380,000 clones, more than 75% seen once. This CDR3 has 12 amino acids. V shed 5 bases and J shed 9 bases, with 11 bases lying between them. Germline CDR1 and CDR2: PRHDT and FYEKMQ (reference sequence). The clonotype comes from a woman between 25 and 40 years old who had recovered from COVID-19. What was sequenced was PBMCs or T cells enriched from blood (not recorded which). The chain recombines TRBV13 with TRBJ2-1; possible D gene TRBD2, 6 bases. The CDR3 nucleotides read TGTGCCAGCAGCCCCCGGGAGTTTGAGCAGTTCTTC. This codes for CASSPREFEQFF.